This T cell receptor beta chain was profiled in a study of monozygotic twins with cystic fibrosis. General observations from the study: Monozygotic CF twin pairs shared significantly more nucleotide-identical clonotypes than unrelated CF individuals did.

Using immunoSEQ multiplex PCR, the repertoire was profiled, and TCRdb retains in-frame clones only, with some absent. The table records around 36,000 clones, roughly three fifths of them present only once. The junction had 6 bases not matched to a gene; V was cut back by 3 bases and J by 5 bases. This CDR3 has 15 amino acids. Germline CDR1 ENHRY, CDR2 SYGVKD. Comments on this clone: Its specificity is unknown.

Material: blood. This rearrangement joins TRBV10-3 to TRBJ2-1; TRBD2 matches 8 bases. This TCR derives from a girl aged 10 to 17 with cystic fibrosis. CDR3 sequence (DNA): TGTGCCATCAGTGACAGCGGGGGATACCACAATGAGCAGTTCTTC. It codes for CAISDSGGYHNEQFF.